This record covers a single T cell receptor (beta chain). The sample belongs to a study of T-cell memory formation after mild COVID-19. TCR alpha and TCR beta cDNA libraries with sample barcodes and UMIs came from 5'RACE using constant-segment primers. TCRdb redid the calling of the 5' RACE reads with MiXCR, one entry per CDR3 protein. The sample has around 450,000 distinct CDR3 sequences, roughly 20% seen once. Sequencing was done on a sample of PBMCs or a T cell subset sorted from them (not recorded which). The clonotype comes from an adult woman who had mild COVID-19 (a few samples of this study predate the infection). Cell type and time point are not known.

The CDR3 protein is CASPQGKVDNQPQHF. The CDR3 nucleotides are TGTGCCAGCCCACAGGGGAAGGTCGACAATCAGCCCCAGCATTTT. The chain is built from TRBV27 and TRBJ1-5, with 7 bases lining up with TRBD1. Germline V gene sequence: CDR1 MNHEY, CDR2 SMNVEV (reference sequence). The CDR3 runs to 15 residues. The trim removed 8 bases at V and 3 bases at J, leaving 10 bases unmatched.